A single sample gave rise to the 24 T cell receptor beta chains below, sequenced in a study of regulatory T cells in long-lasting Graves disease. Time point in this sample: newly diagnosed GD, antithyroid drugs for less than 3 months. Scientists built the TCR library using RNA that was extracted from PBMCs. Building the TCR beta libraries relied on iRepertoire HTBI primers, and CDR3 regions underwent Arm-PCR. From the multiplex PCR reads, TCRdb called clonotypes with MiXCR, one entry per CDR3 protein. This table has roughly 560,000 distinct CDR3 sequences, 15% to 20% appearing once. The sample was also reused in another study, on T cells in Graves' hyperthyroidism and ophthalmopathy.

This specimen consisted of peripheral blood mononuclear cells (PBMCs), obtained at new diagnosis, from a patient treated with antithyroid drugs. The receptor source for this set is a woman aged 35 to 60 with Graves disease.

The chain links TRBV6-9 to TRBJ2-7, with D unresolved. CDR3 size: 14 residues. The germline V and J ends were trimmed by 3 bases and 2 bases, with 11 bases remaining between them. Germline V gene data show CDR1 as MNHGY and CDR2 as SVAAGI. This CDR3 is CASSYEYRTYEQYF. The DNA of the CDR3 is TGTGCCAGCAGTTACGAGTACCGGACCTACGAGCAGTACTTC.

This clonotype has more than one count but fewer than ten. The rearrangement links TRBV5-4 to TRBJ2-7, with D unclear. The germline V gene has CDR1 SGHNT and CDR2 YYREEE (reference sequence). V lost 6 bases, J lost 0 bases, and 16 bases lay in between. The CDR3 loop spans 15 amino acids. The CDR3 DNA reads as TGTGCCAGCACGCCAGGTGGCCCTAGCTCCTACGAGCAGTACTTC. Residues: CASTPGGPSSYEQYF.

This clonotype was seen at least ten times. The chain carries TRBV12-3 or TRBV12-4 and TRBJ2-7, with D maybe TRBD2 (6 bases). Trimming took off 6 bases at V and 5 bases at J, with 11 bases between the two ends. The CDR3 totals 12 residues. The CDR3 here is CASRPGEDEQYF. The CDR3 DNA sequence: TGTGCCAGCAGGCCCGGGGAGGACGAGCAGTACTTC.

The chain carries TRBV6-1 and TRBJ1-5, with a possible D match to TRBD1 (5 bases). The CDR3 loop spans 16 amino acids. V was cut by 6 bases and J by 0 bases, with 15 bases left in between. Germline-derived CDR1 and CDR2 are MNHNS and SASEGT. The CDR3 DNA reads as TGTGCCAGCAGCCCATTCGGGGGGTATAGCAATCAGCCCCAGCATTTT. Its translation: CASSPFGGYSNQPQHF.

V gene TRBV6-1 combines with J gene TRBJ1-5, with D hard to call. Looked up from germline, CDR1 is MNHNS and CDR2 is SASEGT. There are 12 residues in the CDR3. V dropped 4 bases and J dropped 7 bases, with 8 bases sitting between them. CDR3 coding DNA: TGTGCCAGCAGTGGCGCCGACCAGCCCCAGCATTTT. Translation gives CASSGADQPQHF.

CDR3 region: CASSQDSTSSNQPQHF. The CDR3 coding sequence is TGTGCCAGCAGCCAAGACTCAACAAGTAGCAATCAGCCCCAGCATTTT. The chain uses TRBV4-2 and TRBJ1-5; no firm D call. The V gene's germline CDR1 is LGHNA and CDR2 YNFKEQ. V was trimmed by 0 bases and J by 0 bases, leaving 9 bases between them. The CDR3 contains 16 residues.

Note on this clonotype: The conserved phenylalanine or tryptophan normally closing the CDR3 is absent here, so this likely arose from a read error. The chain carries TRBV7-9 and TRBJ2-3; 9 bases match TRBD2. The CDR3 contains 17 residues. The germline V gene encodes CDR1 SEHNR and CDR2 FQNEAQ (reference sequence). Unmatched junction bases numbered 12, after V lost 4 bases and J lost 4 bases. The CDR3 coding sequence is TGTGCCAGCAGCTGGCTCGGGGTAGCGGGGGTGCCAGATACGCAGTATTCT. This sequence encodes CASSWLGVAGVPDTQYS.

Turning to this clonotype: A far larger clone is a single base away, which makes a read error likely. The chain combines TRBV11-3 with TRBJ1-1, with D perhaps matching TRBD1 (6 bases). Germline-derived CDR1 and CDR2 are SGHNT and YENEEA. The CDR3 totals 17 residues. V dropped 5 bases and J dropped 0 bases, with 19 bases sitting between them. The CDR3 protein is CASSRTLAGALNTEAFF. The DNA of the CDR3 is TGTGCCAGCAGCCGGACCCTGGCAGGGGCCCTGAACACTGAAGCTTTCTTT.

This chain connects TRBV12-3 or TRBV12-4 to TRBJ1-5, with TRBD1 matching over 9 bases. Trimming cost V 0 bases and J 5 bases; bases outside gene matches: 8. The length of the CDR3 is 17 residues. Here the CDR3 DNA reads TGTGCCAGCAGTTTAGCGCTAACGGGACAGGGTGATCAGCCCCAGCATTTT. Its translation: CASSLALTGQGDQPQHF.

This clonotype was counted many times. The V call is TRBV7-3, the J call TRBJ2-1; 14 nucleotides line up with TRBD2. The CDR3 consists of 14 residues. From germline, CDR1 is SGHTA and CDR2 FQGTGA. Trimming took 6 bases from V and 6 from J; bases not matched to a gene: 1. CDR3 nucleotide sequence: TGTGCCAGCAGGACTAGCGGGGGGGCCAATGAGCAGTTCTTC. Protein product: CASRTSGGANEQFF.

This clonotype was counted between two and nine times. J is TRBJ2-2 and V is TRBV4-1; D perhaps matches TRBD1 (6 bases). The CDR3 consists of 16 residues. Germline V gene lookup returns CDR1 MGHRA and CDR2 YSYEKL. Trimming took 5 bases from V and 2 from J, leaving 15 bases between them. CDR3 DNA: TGCGCCAGCAGCGAAAGCGCCAGGGGTAACACCGGGGAGCTGTTTTTT. Translation: CASSESARGNTGELFF.

There are many counts of this clonotype. The rearrangement links TRBV2 to TRBJ1-6, with unresolved D. The length of the CDR3 is 15 residues. The V gene's germline CDR1 is SNHLY and CDR2 FYNNEI. V lost 4 bases and J lost 7, with 14 bases in between. CDR3 protein: CASSVGPEGNSPLHF. CDR3 DNA: TGTGCCAGCAGTGTCGGCCCAGAGGGAAATTCACCCCTCCACTTT.

This clonotype was counted at least ten times. This chain connects TRBV10-3 to TRBJ1-2; weak D call: TRBD1 (5 bases). Germline CDR1 and CDR2: ENHRY and SYGVKD. The CDR3 totals 18 residues. With 0 bases removed from V and 8 bases from J, the gap between germline ends came to 25 bases. CDR3 in DNA: TGTGCCATCAGTGAGTCGAATGCGCCTCTGGGGCCACAGTGGGGCTACACCTTC. Its translation is CAISESNAPLGPQWGYTF.

The sample holds many counts of this clonotype. The V call is TRBV12-3 or TRBV12-4, the J call TRBJ2-3; D might be TRBD2 (6 bases). The CDR3 is 17 residues long. Trimming removed 2 bases from V and 0 bases from J, with 15 bases in between. The CDR3 sequence: CASSLKRRGYSTDTQYF. As DNA, the CDR3 is TGTGCCAGCAGTTTAAAAAGGCGGGGCTATAGCACAGATACGCAGTATTTT.

Points on this clonotype: A far larger clone lies a single base away; this is likely a read error. V usage is TRBV7-9 and J usage is TRBJ2-4; 8 bases are shared with TRBD1. The CDR3 has 16 residues. Germline CDR1 is SEHNR and CDR2 is FQNEAQ (reference sequence). V trimming: 5 bases; J trimming: 1 base; junction bases outside the gene matches: 7. The DNA of the CDR3 is TGTGCCAGCAGCCAGGACAGGGCGCGTGCCAAAAACATTCAGTACTTC. Translating gives CASSQDRARAKNIQYF.

The genes are TRBV12-3 or TRBV12-4 and TRBJ1-1, with a weak D call TRBD1 (6 bases). This CDR3 contains 14 residues. V was trimmed by 7 bases and J by 3 bases, leaving 15 bases between them. The CDR3 nucleotides read TGTGCCAGCACCCGAGGCAGGGGTGACACTGAAGCTTTCTTT. This codes for CASTRGRGDTEAFF.

This clonotype was recorded a few times. A far larger clone differs by one base, so this is likely a read error. This sequence joins TRBV5-5 and TRBJ1-2; unclear D gene. Trimming pared 0 bases from V and 1 base from J, leaving 4 bases between. This CDR3 spans 13 amino acids. In germline, CDR1 is SGHKS, CDR2 YYEKEE (reference sequence). CDR3 amino acids: CASSLDDNYGYTF. DNA of the CDR3: TGTGCCAGCAGCTTGGACGATAACTATGGCTACACCTTC.

This clonotype showed up many times. This chain uses TRBV12-3 or TRBV12-4 with TRBJ2-5; D uncertain. V shed 7 bases and J shed 4 bases, with 10 bases lying between them. This CDR3 is 12 amino acids long. The CDR3 is CASMEPRETQYF. The DNA of the CDR3 is TGTGCCAGCATGGAGCCCCGAGAGACCCAGTACTTC.

This clonotype was counted at least ten times. The rearrangement links TRBV12-3 or TRBV12-4 to TRBJ1-2; no clear D. V was pared by 6 bases and J by 7 bases, with 9 bases between. This CDR3 contains 11 residues. The CDR3 region has the DNA TGTGCCAGCAGCTCGGGGTTTGGCTACACCTTC. Protein: CASSSGFGYTF.

The chain joins TRBV14 to TRBJ2-5; D is uncertain. V shed 2 bases and J shed 2 bases, with 9 bases lying between them. This CDR3 has 14 amino acids. Germline V gene lookup returns CDR1 SGHDN and CDR2 FVKESK. The CDR3 coding sequence is TGTGCCAGCAGCCAAACAGAACTTCAAGAGACCCAGTACTTC. Translation: CASSQTELQETQYF.

The chain is built from TRBV20-1 and TRBJ2-1; D unclear. The germline V and J ends were trimmed by 1 base and 4 bases, with 11 bases remaining between them. This CDR3 comprises 14 residues. Germline-derived CDR1 and CDR2 are DFQATT and SNEGSKA (reference sequence). The CDR3 reads CSARGTRSYNEQFF. As DNA, the CDR3 is TGCAGTGCTAGAGGAACCCGAAGTTACAATGAGCAGTTCTTC.

V is TRBV29-1 and J is TRBJ2-7, with D possibly TRBD2 on 5 matching bases. Trimming took off 5 bases at V and 3 bases at J, with 8 bases between the two ends. The CDR3 totals 11 residues. Germline V gene data show CDR1 as SQVTM and CDR2 as ANQGSEA. Written as DNA, the CDR3 is TGCAGCGTTCTCCGGGACTACGAGCAGTACTTC. It codes for CSVLRDYEQYF.

This clonotype was seen repeatedly, ten times or more. The chain joins TRBV7-6 to TRBJ1-1; 7 bases are shared with TRBD1. CDR1 SGHVS and CDR2 FNYEAQ come from the germline V gene. V shed 4 bases, J shed 8 bases, and the junction held 4 bases outside the gene matches. This CDR3 is 12 amino acids long. CDR3 sequence reads: CASSSGGAEAFF. CDR3 nucleotide sequence: TGTGCCAGCAGCTCAGGGGGGGCGGAAGCTTTCTTT.

This clonotype was detected a few times. The chain links TRBV27 to TRBJ1-4, with D unresolved. Between the trimmed V and J ends, which lost 5 bases and 8 bases, there was a span of 15 bases. CDR1 and CDR2 from the germline V gene are MNHEY and SMNVEV (reference sequence). The CDR3 spans 14 residues. The CDR3 is CASSPRGFGEKLFF. The CDR3 coding sequence is TGTGCCAGCAGTCCTCGCGGGTTTGGAGAAAAACTGTTTTTT. Together with reference TRBV27 and TRBJ1-4, the CDR3 gives the full variable domain: EAQVTQNPRYLITVTGKKLTVTCSQNMNHEYMSWYRQDPGLGLRQIYYSMNVEVTDKGDVPEGYKVSRKEKRNFPLILESPSPNQTSLYFCASSPRGFGEKLFFGSGTQLSVL.